Listed below are T cell receptor beta chains from one sample, sequenced in a study of vaccination effects on CD4 cells after COVID-19. For these receptors, no antigen is known. TCRdb's copy holds only in-frame clones and misses some; the assay was immunoSEQ multiplex PCR. Among over 60,000 clones listed, around 70% were seen once. The sample here was CD4+ T cells from PBMCs cultured with HCoV-229E spike peptides, taken after COVID-19 vaccination. These TCRs come from a human donor who received a COVID-19 vaccine. The CDR3 runs from the conserved cysteine through the conserved F or W. D genes are given only for firm matches. Clone size, where shown, is once, few, many, or a class for clones that have expanded.

>TRBJ1-2|TRBV24-1|once|NA
CATSDFSNYGYTF
TGTGCCACCAGTGATTTCAGTAACTATGGCTACACCTTC
>TRBJ2-5|TRBV18|NA|TRBD2
CASSLTSGGPGQETQYF
TGTGCCAGCTCACTGACTAGCGGGGGGCCTGGGCAAGAGACCCAGTACTTC
>TRBJ1-1|TRBV29-1|NA|NA
CSVKILLGGEAFF
TGCAGCGTTAAAATCCTGTTAGGGGGTGAAGCTTTCTTT
>TRBJ2-1|TRBV21-1|once|NA
CASSLQGHYNEQFF
TGTGCCAGCAGCCTACAGGGACACTACAATGAGCAGTTCTTC
>TRBJ1-2|TRBV15|few|TRBD1
CATSPGGVTGGGYTF
TGTGCCACCAGCCCGGGTGGGGTAACAGGGGGGGGCTACACCTTC
>TRBJ1-3|TRBV24-1|NA|TRBD1
CATSDSGRGHGNTIYF
TGTGCCACCAGTGATTCGGGCAGGGGGCATGGAAACACCATATATTTT
>TRBJ2-1|TRBV9|NA|NA
CASSATRSYNEQFF
TGTGCCAGCAGCGCAACGAGGTCCTACAATGAGCAGTTCTTC
>TRBJ1-1|TRBV7-2|NA|NA
CASSAERLMNTEAFF
TGTGCCAGCAGCGCTGAACGACTGATGAACACTGAAGCTTTCTTT
>TRBJ2-1|TRBV9|NA|TRBD2
CASSTSGGAPGSYNEQFF
TGTGCCAGCAGTACTAGCGGGGGGGCTCCTGGCTCCTACAATGAGCAGTTCTTC
>TRBJ1-4|TRBV6-5|NA|NA
CASSYSNRNNEKLFF
TGTGCCAGCAGTTACTCCAACAGAAACAATGAAAAACTGTTTTTT
>TRBJ1-2|TRBV7-2|NA|NA
CASSLRRQGGNYGYTF
TGTGCCAGCAGCTTACGGCGGCAGGGAGGAAACTATGGCTACACCTTC
>TRBJ1-1|TRBV25-1|NA|NA
CASSEYGTGEPEAFF
TGTGCCAGCAGTGAATATGGGACCGGGGAGCCTGAAGCTTTCTTT
>TRBJ2-5|TRBV7-3|NA|TRBD2
CASSLTSGTSGGGETQYF
TGTGCCAGCAGCTTAACATCCGGGACTAGCGGGGGAGGAGAGACCCAGTACTTC
>TRBJ1-1|TRBV5-1|NA|NA
CASSRNSGAPEAFF
TGCGCCAGCAGCCGCAACTCAGGGGCCCCTGAAGCTTTCTTT
>TRBJ1-4|TRBV10-2|NA|NA
CASIDRKSRTNEKLFF
TGCGCCAGCATCGACAGAAAGAGTAGAACTAATGAAAAACTGTTTTTT
>TRBJ2-5|TRBV4-3|NA|TRBD2
CASSRTPSGGRETQYF
TGCGCCAGCAGCCGTACTCCTAGCGGGGGGCGGGAGACCCAGTACTTC
>TRBJ1-3|TRBV5-1|once|NA
CASSSRSGQANTIYF
TGCGCCAGCAGCTCACGTTCGGGCCAAGCCAACACCATATATTTT
>TRBJ2-5|TRBV5-1|NA|NA
CASSLVGTQYF
TGCGCCAGCAGCTTGGTGGGGACCCAGTACTTC
>TRBJ1-5|TRBV24-1|NA|NA
CATSDRAPSPQHF
TGTGCCACCAGTGATAGGGCCCCCTCGCCCCAGCATTTT
>TRBJ1-1|TRBV6-1|NA|TRBD1
CASSERGRWTEAFF
TGTGCCAGCAGTGAGAGGGGGCGATGGACTGAAGCTTTCTTT
>TRBJ1-4|TRBV7-6|once|TRBD1
CASSASPQGVEKLFF
TGTGCCAGCAGCGCATCCCCGCAGGGGGTGGAAAAACTGTTTTTT
>TRBJ1-4|TRBV4-1|NA|NA
CASSQGMGGRGEKLFF
TGCGCCAGCAGCCAAGGAATGGGGGGCCGAGGAGAAAAACTGTTTTTT
>TRBJ1-5|TRBV19|NA|NA
CASSWTDLSNQPQHF
TGTGCCAGTAGTTGGACAGACCTTAGCAATCAGCCCCAGCATTTT
>TRBJ1-5|TRBV28|NA|NA
CASSLQGNSNQPQHF
TGTGCCAGCAGTTTACAGGGGAATAGCAATCAGCCCCAGCATTTT
>TRBJ2-1|TRBV2|few|TRBD2
CASSDPGLAGGRNEQFF
TGTGCCAGCAGCGACCCGGGACTAGCGGGGGGCAGGAATGAGCAGTTCTTC
>TRBJ1-1|TRBV14|NA|NA
CASSPGRGIMNTEAFF
TGTGCCAGCAGCCCCGGGAGAGGAATCATGAACACTGAAGCTTTCTTT
>TRBJ2-2|TRBV28|NA|NA
CASSLSTGELFF
TGTGCCAGCAGTTTAAGTACCGGGGAGCTGTTTTTT
>TRBJ1-1|TRBV11-2|NA|NA
CASSRRDGDEAFF
TGTGCCAGCAGCCGCCGGGACGGAGATGAAGCTTTCTTT
>TRBJ1-3|TRBV3-1/TRBV3-2|few|NA
CASSQSSGNTIYF
TGTGCCAGCAGCCAGAGCTCTGGAAACACCATATATTTT
>TRBJ1-3|TRBV4-1|NA|NA
CASSPRTARAGNTIYF
TGCGCCAGCAGCCCTCGGACAGCAAGAGCTGGAAACACCATATATTTT
>TRBJ1-6|TRBV18|NA|NA
CASSPQLITGSGSPLHF
TGTGCCAGCTCACCACAACTTATTACAGGGTCTGGTTCACCCCTCCACTTT
>TRBJ1-2|TRBV7-2|NA|TRBD1
CASTLGGGGGRGYTF
TGTGCCAGCACCTTGGGGGGTGGAGGGGGCAGAGGCTACACCTTC
>TRBJ1-6|TRBV18|NA|NA
CASSRTAYNSPLHF
TGTGCCAGCTCCAGGACAGCCTATAATTCACCCCTCCACTTT
>TRBJ2-3|TRBV5-6|NA|TRBD2
CASSLVLAGSDTQYF
TGTGCCAGCAGCTTGGTACTAGCGGGGTCAGATACGCAGTATTTT
>TRBJ1-2|TRBV4-1|few|NA
CACRSPGRGYTF
TGCGCCTGTCGCTCCCCAGGTCGTGGCTACACCTTC
>TRBJ2-1|TRBV7-9|NA|NA
CASSPLGSSYNEQFF
TGTGCCAGCAGCCCACTGGGCTCGTCCTACAATGAGCAGTTCTTC
>TRBJ1-5|TRBV18|NA|NA
CASSPTPDQPQHF
TGTGCCAGCTCACCAACCCCAGATCAGCCCCAGCATTTT
>TRBJ2-2|TRBV19|few|NA
CASRIHIGPSTGELFF
TGTGCCAGTAGAATACACATTGGGCCTAGCACCGGGGAGCTGTTTTTT
>TRBJ1-5|TRBV3-1/TRBV3-2|once|NA
CASSQAQGRGQPQHF
TGTGCCAGCAGCCAAGCTCAGGGGAGAGGTCAGCCCCAGCATTTT
>TRBJ2-2|TRBV10-3|NA|TRBD1
CAISRQGAGELFF
TGTGCCATCAGCAGACAGGGGGCCGGGGAGCTGTTTTTT
>TRBJ2-6|TRBV10-3|NA|NA
CAISDGVQAFSGANVLTF
TGTGCCATCAGTGATGGAGTTCAGGCTTTTAGTGGGGCCAACGTCCTGACTTTC
>TRBJ1-2|TRBV11-2|once|NA
CASSLNGSPGGYTF
TGTGCCAGCAGCTTAAACGGCTCTCCAGGGGGCTACACCTTC
>TRBJ1-4|TRBV28|NA|TRBD1
CASRRGTGGFRGNEKLFF
TGTGCCAGCAGGCGAGGGACAGGGGGCTTTCGGGGGAATGAAAAACTGTTTTTT
>TRBJ1-4|TRBV6-5|NA|NA
CASKIATNEKLFF
TGTGCCAGCAAGATCGCAACTAATGAAAAACTGTTTTTT
>TRBJ2-3|TRBV20-1|NA|TRBD1
CSADRGDTQYF
TGCAGTGCAGACAGGGGAGATACGCAGTATTTT
>TRBJ1-1|TRBV14|NA|NA
CASSRGIMNTEAFF
TGTGCCAGCTCCCGGGGGATTATGAACACTGAAGCTTTCTTT
>TRBJ1-5|TRBV2|NA|TRBD1
CASMGQANQPQHF
TGTGCCAGCATGGGACAGGCCAATCAGCCCCAGCATTTT
>TRBJ1-1|TRBV6-5|few|NA
CASSSERGTEAFF
TGTGCCAGCAGTTCCGAAAGGGGCACTGAAGCTTTCTTT
>TRBJ2-1|TRBV9|NA|TRBD1
CASSATGDSYNEQFF
TGTGCCAGCAGCGCGACAGGGGACTCCTACAATGAGCAGTTCTTC
>TRBJ1-3|TRBV7-2|NA|NA
CASSSHKRTSGNTIYF
TGTGCCAGCAGCTCTCACAAGAGGACCTCTGGAAACACCATATATTTT
>TRBJ1-6|TRBV14|few|NA
CASSQVGFLNSTPLHF
TGTGCCAGCAGCCAGGTCGGGTTTTTGAACTCCACACCCCTCCACTTT
>TRBJ1-2|TRBV3-1/TRBV3-2|NA|NA
CASSQEGYGYTF
TGTGCCAGCAGCCAAGAAGGATATGGCTACACCTTC
>TRBJ1-2|TRBV28|NA|NA
CASSLRQLWNGYTF
TGTGCCAGCAGTCTCCGACAGCTATGGAATGGCTACACCTTC
>TRBJ2-5|TRBV6-1|NA|TRBD1
CASSASGTGGLETQYF
TGTGCCAGCAGTGCGTCCGGGACAGGGGGCTTAGAGACCCAGTACTTC
>TRBJ1-3|TRBV2|NA|NA
CASLGSGNTIYF
TGTGCCAGCTTGGGCTCTGGAAACACCATATATTTT
>TRBJ1-1|TRBV2|few|TRBD1
CASRQGLNTEAFF
TGTGCCAGCCGACAGGGCCTAAACACTGAAGCTTTCTTT
>TRBJ2-2|TRBV4-1|NA|NA
CASSLYIDRANTGELFF
TGCGCCAGCAGCCTTTACATAGACCGAGCGAACACCGGGGAGCTGTTTTTT
>TRBJ2-1|TRBV7-9|NA|TRBD1
CASRILQGSSYNEQFF
TGTGCCAGCAGAATTTTACAGGGGAGCTCCTACAATGAGCAGTTCTTC
>TRBJ1-3|TRBV5-1|few|NA
CASSLSASSGNTIYF
TGCGCCAGCAGCTTGTCGGCGAGCTCTGGAAACACCATATATTTT